The 32 T cell receptor beta chains below all came from one sample that was sequenced in a study of graft-versus-host responses after intestinal transplantation. CFSE-labeled responder cells (approximately 200,000) were plated with approximately 200,000 irradiated, violet-dye-labeled stimulator cells. Sequencing used immunoSEQ multiplex PCR; TCRdb keeps in-frame clones, though not all of them. Of roughly 20,000 clones listed, roughly 44% are singletons. The material was alloreactive CD8+ T cells from a mixed lymphocyte reaction culture, obtained before transplantation. Subset in this sample: CFSE-low proliferating T cells sorted from roughly 6-day pre-transplant mixed lymphocyte reaction (GvH or HvG direction). These receptors all stem from a human patient who was an organ donor for intestinal transplantation.

V and J are TRBV6-6 and TRBJ1-5; D call uncertain. CDR1 and CDR2 (germline): MNHNY, SVGAGI (reference sequence). The CDR3 sequence is 15 residues long. The V end was cut by 5 bases, the J end by 2 bases, with 13 bases between. The CDR3, as DNA: TGTGCCAGCAGTCCGGACGCCCAGGGCAATCAGCCCCAGCATTTT. Amino acids: CASSPDAQGNQPQHF.

CDR3 amino acids: CASSFSSLGEQYF. The CDR3 coding sequence is TGTGCCAGCAGCTTTTCATCCCTCGGCGAGCAGTACTTC. The chain is built from TRBV5-5 and TRBJ2-7; D call uncertain. The CDR3 consists of 13 residues. Trimming took 2 bases from V and 6 from J, leaving 12 bases between them. In germline, CDR1 is SGHKS, CDR2 YYEKEE (reference sequence).

In this sample, this clone turned up once. The chain links TRBV28 to TRBJ2-1, with no clear D. The CDR3 has 13 residues. V was pared by 3 bases and J by 3 bases, with 6 bases between. Germline V gives CDR1 MDHEN, CDR2 SYDVKM. The CDR3 nucleotides are TGTGCCAGCAGTTTGATTGACTACAATGAGCAGTTCTTC. It specifies CASSLIDYNEQFF.

The chain has TRBV28 and TRBJ1-2, with D uncertain. Germline-derived CDR1 and CDR2 are MDHEN and SYDVKM. This CDR3 contains 13 residues. V lost 10 bases and J lost 4, with 16 bases in between. CDR3 bases: TGTGCCACGCAGCCCGGGCCCCGCTATGGCTACACCTTC. This gives the protein CATQPGPRYGYTF.

This sequence joins TRBV11-2 and TRBJ1-2; no clear D. Germline V gives CDR1 SGHAT, CDR2 FQNNGV. The CDR3 is 15 residues long. Trimming pared 1 base from V and 7 bases from J, leaving 16 bases between. This CDR3 reads CASSLVRVTVGGYTF. DNA of the CDR3: TGTGCCAGCAGCTTAGTAAGGGTTACGGTGGGTGGCTACACCTTC.

The chain uses TRBV19 and TRBJ2-3; no clear D gene. CDR1 and CDR2 from the germline V gene are LNHDA and SQIVND (reference sequence). This CDR3 is 13 amino acids long. Trimming removed 0 bases from V and 4 bases from J, with 5 bases in between. CDR3 amino acids: CASSIDPADTQYF. The CDR3, as DNA: TGTGCCAGTAGTATAGATCCGGCAGATACGCAGTATTTT.

The chain is built from TRBV11-2 and TRBJ2-1; 7 bases map to TRBD2. This CDR3 contains 16 residues. Germline V gene data show CDR1 as SGHAT and CDR2 as FQNNGV. V gave up 3 bases and J gave up 3 bases; unmatched junction bases: 8. CDR3: CASSLAPSGFYNEQFF. The CDR3 DNA reads as TGTGCCAGCAGCTTGGCCCCTAGCGGTTTCTACAATGAGCAGTTCTTC. Supplemented by reference TRBV11-2 and TRBJ2-1, the full variable domain reads EAGVAQSPRYKIIEKRQSVAFWCNPISGHATLYWYQQILGQGPKLLIQFQNNGVVDDSQLPKDRFSAERLKGVDSTLKIQPAKLEDSAVYLCASSLAPSGFYNEQFFGPGTRLTVL.

This clone was seen only a few times. J is TRBJ2-1 and V is TRBV23-1, with D possibly being TRBD1 (6 bases). TRBV23-1 is known as an ORF, though its function is uncertain. The CDR3 length is 19 residues. V was clipped by 4 bases and J by 7 bases, with 29 bases between them. Here the CDR3 reads CASSRIRPPGTPPGNEQFF. The DNA of the CDR3 is TGCGCCAGCAGTCGAATTAGACCCCCCGGGACACCCCCCGGGAATGAGCAGTTCTTC.

This chain uses TRBV7-9 with TRBJ2-1, with D unresolved. This CDR3 contains 16 residues. Trimming cost V 6 bases and J 4 bases, with 19 bases left between them. Per germline, CDR1 SEHNR and CDR2 FQNEAQ (reference sequence). The CDR3 is CASSLQIIRAYNEQFF. Here the CDR3 DNA reads TGTGCCAGCAGTCTTCAGATTATTAGGGCATACAATGAGCAGTTCTTC. The whole variable domain, filled in from reference TRBV7-9 and TRBJ2-1, reads DTGVSQNPRHKITKRGQNVTFRCDPISEHNRLYWYRQTLGQGPEFLTYFQNEAQLEKSRLLSDRFSAERPKGSFSTLEIQRTEQGDSAMYLCASSLQIIRAYNEQFFGPGTRLTVL.

The chain employs TRBV2 and TRBJ1-5; D unresolved. This CDR3 spans 16 amino acids. V was cut by 4 bases and J by 2 bases, with 15 bases left in between. CDR1 is SNHLY and CDR2 is FYNNEI in the germline V gene. The CDR3 loop reads CASSARRGSGNQPQHF. CDR3 sequence (DNA): TGTGCCAGCAGTGCCCGCAGAGGGTCCGGCAATCAGCCCCAGCATTTT. The entire variable domain, with the rest obtained from reference TRBV2 and TRBJ1-5, is as follows: EPEVTQTPSHQVTQMGQEVILRCVPISNHLYFYWYRQILGQKVEFLVSFYNNEISEKSEIFDDQFSVERPDGSNFTLKIRSTKLEDSAMYFCASSARRGSGNQPQHFGDGTRLSIL.

The table lists this clone with a few counts. The chain links TRBV6-1 to TRBJ1-1, with D unclear. The CDR3 covers 13 residues. The V end was cut by 1 base, the J end by 0 bases, with 3 bases between. Germline loops: CDR1 MNHNS, CDR2 SASEGT. The CDR3 DNA reads as TGTGCCAGCAGTGAAGTCCTGAACACTGAAGCTTTCTTT. Translation gives CASSEVLNTEAFF.

J is TRBJ2-7 and V is TRBV14; 9 nucleotides align to TRBD1. With 3 bases clipped from V and 2 bases from J, the junction kept 5 bases outside the gene matches. This CDR3 comprises 15 residues. Germline CDR1 and CDR2: SGHDN and FVKESK. As DNA, the CDR3 is TGTGCCAGCAGCCAGAGGACAGGGGTAACCTACGAGCAGTACTTC. It is translated as CASSQRTGVTYEQYF.

This clone has more than one count but fewer than ten. The chain employs TRBV4-1 and TRBJ1-2; D gene unclear. The CDR3 has 13 residues. Germline V gene sequence: CDR1 MGHRA, CDR2 YSYEKL. Trimming left V 6 bases short and J 4 bases short, with 12 bases between. CDR3 sequence (DNA): TGCGCCAGCAGGCCGGACGGAATCTATGGCTACACCTTC. This encodes CASRPDGIYGYTF.

This chain links TRBV28 with TRBJ2-7; D possibly corresponds to TRBD2 (5 bases). V was shortened by 2 bases and J by 5 bases, with 10 bases between the two germline ends. This CDR3 is 13 amino acids long. Germline loops: CDR1 MDHEN, CDR2 SYDVKM. CDR3 bases: TGTGCCAGCAGTTTAGCGGGTGCCAACGAGCAGTACTTC. It encodes CASSLAGANEQYF.

J is TRBJ2-3 and V is TRBV7-6; 10 bases line up with TRBD2. The CDR3 is 16 residues long. In germline, CDR1 is SGHVS, CDR2 FNYEAQ. J lost 6 bases, V lost 3 bases, and 9 bases had no gene match. CDR3 bases: TGTGCCAGCAGCTTTCTGTCAGCGGGAGGGCCGGATACGCAGTATTTT. It codes for CASSFLSAGGPDTQYF.

This clone was seen a few times. The chain links TRBV28 to TRBJ1-2, with D hard to call. Trimming took 1 base from V and 7 from J, leaving 7 bases between them. Germline CDR1 MDHEN, CDR2 SYDVKM. The CDR3 is 12 amino acids. The CDR3 loop reads CASSLLGFGYTF. CDR3 sequence (DNA): TGTGCCAGCAGTTTATTGGGGTTTGGCTACACCTTC.

There are a few counts of this clone. The rearrangement joins TRBV9 to TRBJ1-1; tentative D call: TRBD1 (6 bases). The germline gives CDR1 SGDLS, CDR2 YYNGEE. Trimming stripped 0 bases from V and 5 bases from J, with 17 bases between. The CDR3 is made up of 16 amino acids. The CDR3 sequence: CASSVAGGRGATEAFF. The CDR3 DNA is TGTGCCAGCAGCGTAGCGGGGGGGCGCGGGGCGACTGAAGCTTTCTTT.

The chain combines TRBV27 with TRBJ2-5; tentatively, D is TRBD1 (5 bases). Trimming shortened V by 10 bases and J by 0 bases, and 18 bases separated the two germline ends. Germline CDR1 reads MNHEY; CDR2 reads SMNVEV (reference sequence). The CDR3 consists of 15 residues. CDR3 sequence (DNA): TGTGCCACGAGTATTGATCGGACACACCAAGAGACCCAGTACTTC. Translating gives CATSIDRTHQETQYF.

The chain links TRBV7-2 to TRBJ1-3; perhaps TRBD1 as D (5 bases). The CDR3 sequence is 15 residues long. The ends were cut back, 1 base at V and 2 bases at J, with 9 bases in the middle. Germline loops: CDR1 SGHTA, CDR2 FQGNSA. The CDR3 is CASSLVPGTGNTIYF. The CDR3 DNA follows: TGTGCCAGCAGCTTAGTTCCAGGGACTGGAAACACCATATATTTT.

The rearrangement uses TRBV7-2 and TRBJ2-7; no clear D. This CDR3 has 13 residues. The V gene lost 1 base and the J gene lost 1 base, with 5 bases spanning the gap. The germline gives CDR1 SGHTA, CDR2 FQGNSA. CDR3 in DNA: TGTGCCAGCAGCTTAGTTCCATCCTACGAGCAGTACTTC. As protein: CASSLVPSYEQYF.

J is TRBJ1-2 and V is TRBV30; perhaps TRBD1 as D (6 bases). This CDR3 has 13 amino acids. V lost 0 bases to trimming and J lost 7 bases, with 12 bases between them. CDR1 GTSNPN and CDR2 SVGIG come from the germline V gene (reference sequence). CDR3 in amino acids: CAWSVGGLSGYTF. CDR3 in DNA: TGTGCCTGGAGTGTGGGGGGCCTGAGTGGCTACACCTTC.

The chain has TRBV5-5 and TRBJ2-6; weak D call: TRBD1 (7 bases). V lost 0 bases and J 0 bases, leaving 16 bases between the germline ends. This CDR3 contains 19 residues. Germline values: CDR1 SGHKS, CDR2 YYEKEE (reference sequence). CDR3: CASSLDCGTDYSGANVLTF. The CDR3 DNA follows: TGTGCCAGCAGCTTGGATTGCGGGACAGATTACTCTGGGGCCAACGTCCTGACTTTC.

The CDR3 DNA follows: TGTGCCAGCAGCAAAATTGGGTCTAGCCTCTCCTACAATGAGCAGTTCTTC. Protein sequence: CASSKIGSSLSYNEQFF. The chain joins TRBV21-1 to TRBJ2-1; the DNA was not compared with TRBD2, the D call given in the table. TRBV21-1 is a pseudogene locus. CDR3 length: 17 amino acids.

The V and J genes are TRBV6-6 and TRBJ1-2; D is unclear. This CDR3 spans 13 amino acids. The germline V gene encodes CDR1 MNHNY and CDR2 SVGAGI (reference sequence). Trimming left V 7 bases short and J 1 base short, with 10 bases between. The CDR3 nucleotides read TGTGCCAGCATACAGCAGCTTAACTATGGCTACACCTTC. Amino acid sequence: CASIQQLNYGYTF.

The J gene is TRBJ2-5, the V gene TRBV18; 7 bases line up with TRBD2. The CDR3 is 17 amino acids. CDR1 and CDR2 (germline): KGHSH, LQKENI. The V segment lost 2 bases and the J segment 5 bases; nucleotides outside the gene matches: 14. DNA for the CDR3: TGTGCCAGCTCACCAGGCGTAGCTAGCGGATCTTGGGAGACCCAGTACTTC. Its translation is CASSPGVASGSWETQYF.

As to this clone: Likely a read error: the CDR3 ends without its conserved phenylalanine or tryptophan. The chain carries TRBV5-4 and TRBJ2-7, with D possibly matching TRBD1 (5 bases). CDR3 length: 15 amino acids. V was clipped by 1 base and J by 2 bases, with 13 bases between them. CDR1 and CDR2 from the germline V gene are SGHNT and YYREEE (reference sequence). The CDR3 spells CASSLWSRAPYEQYL. CDR3 DNA sequence: TGTGCCAGCAGCTTGTGGAGCAGGGCCCCCTACGAGCAGTACCTC.

The genes are TRBV5-7 and TRBJ2-6; no firm D call. TRBV5-7 has ORF status, its function being uncertain. Trimming left V 0 bases short and J 4 bases short, with 5 bases between. The CDR3 extends over 14 amino acids. CDR3 in amino acids: CASSLGAGANVLTF. In nucleotides, the CDR3 is TGTGCCAGCAGCTTGGGGGCAGGGGCCAACGTCCTGACTTTC.

This clone was recorded a few times. The genes are TRBV23-1 and TRBJ2-5; 7 nucleotides agree with TRBD1. TRBV23-1 carries the ORF label, with uncertain function. V trimming: 3 bases; J trimming: 3 bases; junction bases outside the gene matches: 13. The length of the CDR3 is 17 residues. In nucleotides, the CDR3 is TGCGCCAGCAGTCAGACGGGCCTACAGGGGCCGGAAGAGACCCAGTACTTC. This encodes CASSQTGLQGPEETQYF.

The chain couples TRBV2 to TRBJ1-2; D is undetermined. Trimming stripped 0 bases from V and 5 bases from J, with 13 bases between. This CDR3 is 15 amino acids long. Germline V gives CDR1 SNHLY, CDR2 FYNNEI. The CDR3 DNA is TGTGCCAGCAGTGAAGCCCGGAAGGATTATTATGGCTACACCTTC. This encodes CASSEARKDYYGYTF. The full variable domain, rest sourced from reference TRBV2 and TRBJ1-2, is EPEVTQTPSHQVTQMGQEVILRCVPISNHLYFYWYRQILGQKVEFLVSFYNNEISEKSEIFDDQFSVERPDGSNFTLKIRSTKLEDSAMYFCASSEARKDYYGYTFGSGTRLTVV.

This clone was counted only a few times. The chain combines TRBV28 with TRBJ2-7, with 8 bases aligning to TRBD2. CDR1 is MDHEN, CDR2 SYDVKM, per germline. V shed 6 bases, J shed 2 bases, and the junction held 3 bases outside the gene matches. This CDR3 region has 13 residues. CDR3 DNA: TGTGCCAGCAGCTGGGGACTAGCCTACGAGCAGTACTTC. This translates into CASSWGLAYEQYF.

For this clone: A read error is possible here, since a much larger clone lies one base away. V gene TRBV5-6 combines with J gene TRBJ1-1; D ambiguous. CDR1 is SGHDT and CDR2 is YYEEEE in the germline V gene. The CDR3 runs to 13 residues. This CDR3 is CASSLGANTGAFF. In nucleotides, the CDR3 is TGTGCCAGCAGCTTGGGGGCCAACACTGGAGCTTTCTTT.

This clone was counted only a few times. The chain has TRBV6-5 and TRBJ2-7; a weak D match, TRBD2 (5 bases). The germline CDR1 and CDR2 sequences are MNHEY and SVGAGI. The CDR3 spans 15 residues. V dropped 5 bases and J dropped 5 bases, with 19 bases sitting between them. CDR3 amino acids: CASSHLKGLANEQYF. CDR3 coding DNA: TGTGCCAGCAGTCACTTAAAAGGCCTAGCCAACGAGCAGTACTTC.